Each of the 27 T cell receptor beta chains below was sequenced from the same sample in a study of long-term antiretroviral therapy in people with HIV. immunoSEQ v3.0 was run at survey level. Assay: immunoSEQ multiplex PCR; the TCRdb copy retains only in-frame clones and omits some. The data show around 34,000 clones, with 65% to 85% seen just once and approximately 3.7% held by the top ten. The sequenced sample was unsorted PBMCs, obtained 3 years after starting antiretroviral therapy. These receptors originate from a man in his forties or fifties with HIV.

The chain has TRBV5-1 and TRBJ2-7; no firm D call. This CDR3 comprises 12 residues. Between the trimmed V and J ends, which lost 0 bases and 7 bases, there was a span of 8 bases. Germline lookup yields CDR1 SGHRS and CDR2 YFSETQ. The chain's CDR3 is CASSLGAGEQYF. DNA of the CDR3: TGCGCCAGCAGCTTGGGAGCCGGGGAGCAGTACTTC.

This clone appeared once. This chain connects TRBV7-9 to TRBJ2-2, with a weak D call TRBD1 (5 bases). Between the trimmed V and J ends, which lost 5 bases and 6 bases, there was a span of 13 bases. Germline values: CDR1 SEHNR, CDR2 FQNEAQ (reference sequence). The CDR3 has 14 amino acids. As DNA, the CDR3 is TGTGCCAGCAGCCCCCCCATAGGGGCCGGGGAGCTGTTTTTT. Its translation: CASSPPIGAGELFF.

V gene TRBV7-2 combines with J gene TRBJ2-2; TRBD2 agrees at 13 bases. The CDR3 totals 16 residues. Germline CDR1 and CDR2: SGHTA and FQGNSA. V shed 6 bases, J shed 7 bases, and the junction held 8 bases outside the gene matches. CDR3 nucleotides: TGTGCCAGCAGTCGGACTAGCGGGGGAGGGGTCGGGGAGCTGTTTTTT. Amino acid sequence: CASSRTSGGGVGELFF.

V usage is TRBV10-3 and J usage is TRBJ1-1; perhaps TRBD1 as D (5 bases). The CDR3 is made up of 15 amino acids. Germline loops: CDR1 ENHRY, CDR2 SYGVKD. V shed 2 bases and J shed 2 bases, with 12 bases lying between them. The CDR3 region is CAISEPSTGNTEAFF. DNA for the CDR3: TGTGCCATCAGTGAGCCTAGTACAGGCAACACTGAAGCTTTCTTT.

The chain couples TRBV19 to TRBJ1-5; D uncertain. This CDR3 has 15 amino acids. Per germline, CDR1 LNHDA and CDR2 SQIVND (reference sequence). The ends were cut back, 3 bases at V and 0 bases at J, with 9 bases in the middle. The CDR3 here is CASSIGQISNQPQHF. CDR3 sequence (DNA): TGTGCCAGTAGTATCGGCCAGATTAGCAATCAGCCCCAGCATTTT. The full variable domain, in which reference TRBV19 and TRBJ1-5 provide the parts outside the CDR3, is DGGITQSPKYLFRKEGQNVTLSCEQNLNHDAMYWYRQDPGQGLRLIYYSQIVNDFQKGDIAEGYSVSREKKESFPLTVTSAQKNPTAFYLCASSIGQISNQPQHFGDGTRLSIL.

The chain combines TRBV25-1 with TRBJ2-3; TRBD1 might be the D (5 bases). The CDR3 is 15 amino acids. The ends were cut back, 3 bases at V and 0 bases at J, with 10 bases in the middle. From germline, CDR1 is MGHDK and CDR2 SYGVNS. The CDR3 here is CASSDDRYSTDTQYF. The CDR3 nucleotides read TGTGCCAGCAGTGATGACAGATATAGCACAGATACGCAGTATTTT. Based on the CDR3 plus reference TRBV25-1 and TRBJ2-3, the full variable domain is EADIYQTPRYLVIGTGKKITLECSQTMGHDKMYWYQQDPGMELHLIHYSYGVNSTEKGDLSSESTVSRIRTEHFPLTLESARPSHTSQYLCASSDDRYSTDTQYFGPGTRLTVL.

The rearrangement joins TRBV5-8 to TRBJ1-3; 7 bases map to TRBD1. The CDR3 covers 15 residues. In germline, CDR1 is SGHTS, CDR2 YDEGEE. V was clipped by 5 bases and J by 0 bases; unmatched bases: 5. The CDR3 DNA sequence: TGTGCCAGCAGAGCGGACAGGTCCTCTGGAAACACCATATATTTT. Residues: CASRADRSSGNTIYF.

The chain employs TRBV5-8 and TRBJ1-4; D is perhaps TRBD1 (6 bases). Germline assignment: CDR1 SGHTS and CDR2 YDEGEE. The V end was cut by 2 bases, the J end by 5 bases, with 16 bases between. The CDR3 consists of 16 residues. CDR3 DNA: TGTGCCAGCAGCTTAAACACCGGGACAAGGAATGAAAAACTGTTTTTT. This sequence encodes CASSLNTGTRNEKLFF.

For the CDR3, the DNA is TGTGCCAGCAGCTTGGGGCTGAACACCGGGGAGCTGTTTTTT. Protein: CASSLGLNTGELFF. The V and J genes are TRBV5-6 and TRBJ2-2, with D unclear. Germline V gives CDR1 SGHDT, CDR2 YYEEEE. CDR3 length equals 14 residues. V was shortened by 0 bases and J by 1 base, with 4 bases between the two germline ends.

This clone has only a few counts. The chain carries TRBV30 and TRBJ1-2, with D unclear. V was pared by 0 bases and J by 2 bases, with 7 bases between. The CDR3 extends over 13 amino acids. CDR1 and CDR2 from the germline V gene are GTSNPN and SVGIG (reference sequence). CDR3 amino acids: CAWSVRNNYGYTF. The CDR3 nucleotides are TGTGCCTGGAGTGTACGGAACAACTATGGCTACACCTTC.

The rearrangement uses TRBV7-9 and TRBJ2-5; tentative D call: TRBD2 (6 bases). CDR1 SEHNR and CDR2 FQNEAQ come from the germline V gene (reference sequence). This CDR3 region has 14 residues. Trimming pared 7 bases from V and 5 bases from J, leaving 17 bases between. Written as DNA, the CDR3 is TGTGCCAGCACGCCCGGGGCAGGGAGGGAGACCCAGTACTTC. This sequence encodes CASTPGAGRETQYF.

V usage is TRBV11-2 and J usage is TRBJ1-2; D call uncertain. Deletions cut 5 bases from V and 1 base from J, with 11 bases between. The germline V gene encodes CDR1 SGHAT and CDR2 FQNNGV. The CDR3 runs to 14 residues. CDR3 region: CASSNQGLNYGYTF. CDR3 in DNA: TGTGCCAGCAGCAACCAAGGGCTTAACTATGGCTACACCTTC.

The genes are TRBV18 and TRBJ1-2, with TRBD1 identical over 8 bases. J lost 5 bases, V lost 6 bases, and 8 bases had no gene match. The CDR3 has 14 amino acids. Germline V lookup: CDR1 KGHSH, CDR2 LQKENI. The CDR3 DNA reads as TGTGCCAGCTCGGGACAGGCCGTTTATTATGGCTACACCTTC. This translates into CASSGQAVYYGYTF.

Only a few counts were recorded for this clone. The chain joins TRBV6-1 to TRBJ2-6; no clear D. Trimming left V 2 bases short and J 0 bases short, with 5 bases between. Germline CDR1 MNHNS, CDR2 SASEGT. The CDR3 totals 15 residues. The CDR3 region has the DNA TGTGCCAGCAGTGAAAGGGCCTCTGGGGCCAACGTCCTGACTTTC. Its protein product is CASSERASGANVLTF.

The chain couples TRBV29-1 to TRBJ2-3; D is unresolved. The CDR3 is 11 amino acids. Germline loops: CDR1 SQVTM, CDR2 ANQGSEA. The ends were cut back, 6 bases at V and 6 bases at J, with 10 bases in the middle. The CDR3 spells CSVRNTDTQYF. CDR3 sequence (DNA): TGCAGCGTACGCAATACGGATACGCAGTATTTT.

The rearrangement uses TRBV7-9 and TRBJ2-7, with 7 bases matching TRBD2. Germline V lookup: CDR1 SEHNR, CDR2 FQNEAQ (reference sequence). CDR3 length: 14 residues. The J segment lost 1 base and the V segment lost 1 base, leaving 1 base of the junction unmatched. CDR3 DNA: TGTGCCAGCAGCTTAGGGGGGGGTTCCTACGAGCAGTACTTC. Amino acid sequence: CASSLGGGSYEQYF.

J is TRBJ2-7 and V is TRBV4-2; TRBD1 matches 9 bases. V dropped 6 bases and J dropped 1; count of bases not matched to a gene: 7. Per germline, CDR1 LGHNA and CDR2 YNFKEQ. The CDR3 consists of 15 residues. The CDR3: CASREMTGGSYEQYF. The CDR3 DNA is TGTGCCAGCAGAGAAATGACAGGGGGTTCCTACGAGCAGTACTTC.

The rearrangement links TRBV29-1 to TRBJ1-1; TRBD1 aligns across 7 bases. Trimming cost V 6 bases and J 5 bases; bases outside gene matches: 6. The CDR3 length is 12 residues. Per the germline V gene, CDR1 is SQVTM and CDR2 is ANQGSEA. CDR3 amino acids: CSVRRGDTEAFF. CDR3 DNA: TGCAGCGTGCGCAGGGGGGATACTGAAGCTTTCTTT.

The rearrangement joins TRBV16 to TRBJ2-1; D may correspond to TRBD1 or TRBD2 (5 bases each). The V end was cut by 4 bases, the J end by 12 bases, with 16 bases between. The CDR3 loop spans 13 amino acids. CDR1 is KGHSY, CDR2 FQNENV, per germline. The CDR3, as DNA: TGTGCCAGCAGCCCGGGGACCCTCCTTGGGCAGTTCTTC. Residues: CASSPGTLLGQFF.

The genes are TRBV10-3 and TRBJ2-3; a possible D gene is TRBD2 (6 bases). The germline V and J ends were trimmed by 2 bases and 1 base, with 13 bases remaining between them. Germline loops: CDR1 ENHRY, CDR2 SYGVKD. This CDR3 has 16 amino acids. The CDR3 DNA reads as TGTGCCATCAGTGAGGCATTACAGCGGGGCACAGATACGCAGTATTTT. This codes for CAISEALQRGTDTQYF.

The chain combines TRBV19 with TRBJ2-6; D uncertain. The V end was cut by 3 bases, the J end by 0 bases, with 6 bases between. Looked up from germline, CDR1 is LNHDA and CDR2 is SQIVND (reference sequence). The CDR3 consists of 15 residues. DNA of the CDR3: TGTGCCAGTAGTATTGGGTACTCTGGGGCCAACGTCCTGACTTTC. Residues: CASSIGYSGANVLTF.

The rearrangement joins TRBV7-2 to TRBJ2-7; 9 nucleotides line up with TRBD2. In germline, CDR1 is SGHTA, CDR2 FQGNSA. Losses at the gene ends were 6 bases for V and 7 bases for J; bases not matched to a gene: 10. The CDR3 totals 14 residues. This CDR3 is CASSPGGRAEEQYF. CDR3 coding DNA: TGTGCCAGCAGTCCGGGCGGGAGGGCCGAAGAGCAGTACTTC.

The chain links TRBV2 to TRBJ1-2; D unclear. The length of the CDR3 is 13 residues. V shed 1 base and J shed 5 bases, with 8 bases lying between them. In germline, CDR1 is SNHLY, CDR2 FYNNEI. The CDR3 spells CASSEDGQYGYTF. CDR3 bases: TGTGCCAGCAGTGAAGATGGGCAGTATGGCTACACCTTC. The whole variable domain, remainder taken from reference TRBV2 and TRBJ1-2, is EPEVTQTPSHQVTQMGQEVILRCVPISNHLYFYWYRQILGQKVEFLVSFYNNEISEKSEIFDDQFSVERPDGSNFTLKIRSTKLEDSAMYFCASSEDGQYGYTFGSGTRLTVV.

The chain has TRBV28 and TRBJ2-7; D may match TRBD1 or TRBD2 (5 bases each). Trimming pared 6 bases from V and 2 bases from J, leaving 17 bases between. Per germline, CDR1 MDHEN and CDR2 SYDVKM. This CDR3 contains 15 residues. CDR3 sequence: CASSKTGTVTYEQYF. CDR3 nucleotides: TGTGCCAGCAGCAAGACCGGGACGGTAACCTACGAGCAGTACTTC.

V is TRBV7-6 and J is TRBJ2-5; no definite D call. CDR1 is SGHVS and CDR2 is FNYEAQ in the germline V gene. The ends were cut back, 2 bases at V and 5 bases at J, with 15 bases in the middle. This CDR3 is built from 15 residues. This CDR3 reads CASSLMGLAIETQYF. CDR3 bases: TGTGCCAGCAGCTTAATGGGCCTGGCCATTGAGACCCAGTACTTC.

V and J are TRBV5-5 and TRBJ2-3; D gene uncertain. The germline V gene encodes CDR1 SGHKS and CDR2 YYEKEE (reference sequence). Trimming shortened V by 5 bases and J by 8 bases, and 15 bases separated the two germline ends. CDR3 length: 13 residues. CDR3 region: CASRKMDHPTQYF. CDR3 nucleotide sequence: TGTGCCAGCAGGAAAATGGATCATCCTACGCAGTATTTT. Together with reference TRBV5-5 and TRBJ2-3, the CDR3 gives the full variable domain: DAGVTQSPTHLIKTRGQQVTLRCSPISGHKSVSWYQQVLGQGPQFIFQYYEKEERGRGNFPDRFSARQFPNYSSELNVNALLLGDSALYLCASRKMDHPTQYFGPGTRLTVL.

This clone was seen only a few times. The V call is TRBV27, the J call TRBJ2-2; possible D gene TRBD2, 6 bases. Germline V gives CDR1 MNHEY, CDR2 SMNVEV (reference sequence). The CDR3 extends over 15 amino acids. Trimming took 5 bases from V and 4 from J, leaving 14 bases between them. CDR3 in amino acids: CASSPQTRPTGELFF. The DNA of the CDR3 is TGTGCCAGCAGTCCCCAGACTAGGCCCACCGGGGAGCTGTTTTTT.